This T cell receptor beta chain appears in the sequencing data of a study of graft-versus-host responses after intestinal transplantation. The repertoire was sequenced with immunoSEQ multiplex PCR; TCRdb's copy has only in-frame clones and lacks some. This sample has approximately 89,000 clones, with 92% found just once. Regarding the study as a whole: Early post-transplant HvG declines were associated with peak circulating GvH clone levels. The study found high graft-versus-host to host-versus-graft clonal ratios in allografts of patients with graft-donor T cell macrochimerism.

Regarding this clone: Its antigen is not identified.

Germline-derived CDR1 and CDR2 are MNHEY and SVGAGI. The CDR3 sequence is 13 residues long. The V end was cut by 7 bases, the J end by 1 base, with 10 bases between. The V gene is TRBV6-5, the J gene TRBJ1-1, with D hard to call. Sample: unstimulated CD4+ T cells sorted from spleen or lymph node cells, taken before intestinal transplant. The clonotype was recovered from a human donor who received an intestinal transplant. The CDR3 DNA is TGTGCCAGCACCACGAGGGAGAACACTGAAGCTTTCTTT. Translation: CASTTRENTEAFF.